Below, one T cell receptor beta chain is given with its context. The entry originates in a study of blood T cell repertoires in COVID-19. Whole-study context: T cells, B-cell-depleted T cells, or PBMCs supplied cDNA or gDNA.

In the source study's methods: Estimates of nucleated cell counts were drawn from the amplification of reference gene primers. Sequencing used immunoSEQ multiplex PCR; TCRdb keeps in-frame clones, though not all of them. Clone size and the V and J calls come from that table; the DNA yielded D and trimming. The sample records more than 80,000 clones, around 75% being singletons. This clonotype was obtained from a human donor with acute or convalescent COVID-19. The donor label of this sample is uncertain. The sample consisted of peripheral blood.

CDR3 amino acids: CASSFAGTSGAARTDTQYF. CDR3 DNA sequence: TGCGCCAGCAGCTTCGCCGGGACTAGCGGGGCGGCGCGCACAGATACGCAGTATTTT. V usage is TRBV5-1 and J usage is TRBJ2-3; 13 bases are a match to TRBD2. V lost 2 bases and J lost 1; bases outside the gene matches: 10. The germline V gene has CDR1 SGHRS and CDR2 YFSETQ. CDR3 length: 19 residues.